The 31 T cell receptor beta chains reported below all come from one sample, sequenced in a study of identifying expanded T cells in peripheral blood. The table came from immunoSEQ multiplex PCR; TCRdb's copy has only in-frame clones and leaves some out. The repertoire holds over 75,000 clones, around 88% seen once, with 4% in the top ten. The sample comprised blood. These receptors originate from a person aged 18 to 70 in good health.

The rearrangement links TRBV27 to TRBJ1-4, with a possible D match to TRBD1 (5 bases). Trimming pared 5 bases from V and 5 bases from J, leaving 9 bases between. The germline V gene encodes CDR1 MNHEY and CDR2 SMNVEV (reference sequence). The CDR3 contains 13 residues. The CDR3 region is CASSRQINEKLFF. The CDR3 nucleotides are TGTGCCAGCAGTCGACAGATAAATGAAAAACTGTTTTTT.

The J gene is TRBJ2-5, the V gene TRBV6-5, with 11 bases identical to TRBD2. The CDR3 has 15 amino acids. V trimming: 8 bases; J trimming: 2 bases; junction bases outside the gene matches: 7. Germline CDR1 is MNHEY and CDR2 is SVGAGI. The CDR3 DNA reads TGTGCCAGCGGATCATTAGCGGGAGGGCAAGAGACCCAGTACTTC. It translates to CASGSLAGGQETQYF.

The chain carries TRBV4-1 and TRBJ1-1, with no clear D. The CDR3 length is 15 residues. V was shortened by 5 bases and J by 3 bases, with 16 bases between the two germline ends. Looked up from germline, CDR1 is MGHRA and CDR2 is YSYEKL. CDR3 sequence reads: CASSYRGGLDTEAFF. The DNA of the CDR3 is TGCGCCAGCAGCTACCGGGGAGGGTTGGACACTGAAGCTTTCTTT.

J is TRBJ2-1 and V is TRBV10-2; maybe TRBD1 (8 bases). Germline CDR1 and CDR2: WSHSY and SAAADI. With 3 bases removed from V and 3 bases from J, the gap between germline ends came to 21 bases. There are 18 residues in the CDR3. CDR3 amino acids: CASSDVVRTGRVYNEQFF. The CDR3 nucleotides read TGCGCCAGCAGTGACGTTGTAAGGACAGGGAGGGTCTACAATGAGCAGTTCTTC.

The sample holds one count of this clone. The chain links TRBV9 to TRBJ1-3; a possible D gene is TRBD1 (5 bases). CDR1 and CDR2 (germline): SGDLS, YYNGEE. V lost 0 bases and J 3 bases, leaving 10 bases between the germline ends. The CDR3 consists of 15 residues. The CDR3 protein is CASSVGTGGGNTIYF. The CDR3 region has the DNA TGTGCCAGCAGCGTAGGTACAGGCGGTGGAAACACCATATATTTT. The full variable domain, with the rest looked up from reference TRBV9 and TRBJ1-3, is DSGVTQTPKHLITATGQRVTLRCSPRSGDLSVYWYQQSLDQGLQFLIQYYNGEERAKGNILERFSAQQFPDLHSELNLSSLELGDSALYFCASSVGTGGGNTIYFGEGSWLTVV.

The chain carries TRBV7-3 and TRBJ1-6; D is possibly TRBD1 (5 bases). V gave up 2 bases and J gave up 10 bases, with 15 bases separating them. This CDR3 is 15 amino acids long. Germline V gene data show CDR1 as SGHTA and CDR2 as FQGTGA. CDR3 bases: TGTGCCAGCAGCTTAGGGGACCGCCGTGGGTCACCCCTCCACTTT. Encoded protein: CASSLGDRRGSPLHF.

CDR3 nucleotides: TGTGCCAGCAGCTGGCCCAGGGGGAACTACAATGAGCAGTTCTTC. The encoded protein is CASSWPRGNYNEQFF. The chain uses TRBV5-4 and TRBJ2-1, with 7 nucleotides matching TRBD1. There are 15 residues in the CDR3. CDR1 is SGHNT and CDR2 is YYREEE in the germline V gene (reference sequence). Trimming cost V 3 bases and J 3 bases; bases outside gene matches: 6.

For this clone: One end of the junction varies from germline; a read error may be responsible. CDR3 nucleotides: TGTGCCACTAGCAGAGACGAACCTCGAGAGCAGTACTTC. Its protein product is CATSRDEPREQYF. The chain has TRBV15 and TRBJ2-7, with D unclear. Germline CDR1 and CDR2: LNHNV and YYDKDF (reference sequence). The CDR3 extends over 13 amino acids.

This rearrangement joins TRBV5-1 to TRBJ2-2, with a weak D call TRBD1 (6 bases). CDR1 is SGHRS and CDR2 is YFSETQ in the germline V gene. Between the trimmed V and J ends, which lost 3 bases and 4 bases, there was a span of 13 bases. This CDR3 has 15 residues. The CDR3 region has the DNA TGCGCCAGCAGCTCAACAGGGACATTCACCGGGGAGCTGTTTTTT. As protein: CASSSTGTFTGELFF.

The chain links TRBV14 to TRBJ2-7, with 11 bases lining up with TRBD2. Germline CDR1 reads SGHDN; CDR2 reads FVKESK. V was clipped by 2 bases and J by 6 bases; unmatched bases: 12. The CDR3 runs to 17 residues. The CDR3 spells CASSQLRRPGLAVEQYF. CDR3 DNA sequence: TGTGCCAGCAGCCAATTACGTCGGCCGGGACTAGCGGTCGAGCAGTACTTC.

The rearrangement links TRBV21-1 to TRBJ1-5; the table gives TRBD1 as D, unverified against the DNA. TRBV21-1 is flagged as a pseudogene. The CDR3 is 16 residues long. Here the CDR3 reads CASSLPGAHSNQPQHF. As DNA, the CDR3 is TGTGCCAGCAGCCTGCCAGGTGCCCATAGCAATCAGCCCCAGCATTTT.

The chain combines TRBV4-3 with TRBJ2-7; D not resolved. Germline V gene sequence: CDR1 LGHNA, CDR2 YSLEER. The CDR3 loop spans 15 amino acids. V was pared by 0 bases and J by 1 base, with 10 bases between. The CDR3 protein is CASSQDSSRSYEQYF. Here the CDR3 DNA reads TGCGCCAGCAGCCAAGATAGCAGCCGATCCTACGAGCAGTACTTC.

The rearrangement links TRBV5-1 to TRBJ2-2, with D uncertain. The V end lost 3 bases, the J end lost 7 bases, and 13 bases lay between the germline ends. The CDR3 extends over 14 amino acids. From germline, CDR1 is SGHRS and CDR2 YFSETQ. As DNA, the CDR3 is TGCGCCAGCAGCTCACGAGTAGGTGGCGGGGAGCTGTTTTTT. Amino acid sequence: CASSSRVGGGELFF.

V gene TRBV7-2 combines with J gene TRBJ2-7; 9 positions agree with TRBD1. The CDR3 totals 15 residues. The trim removed 6 bases at V and 3 bases at J, leaving 9 bases unmatched. Germline values: CDR1 SGHTA, CDR2 FQGNSA. CDR3 in DNA: TGTGCCAGCAGAACCCAGACAGGGGGGTTCTACGAGCAGTACTTC. This translates into CASRTQTGGFYEQYF.

V gene TRBV6-6 combines with J gene TRBJ1-4, with 7 bases that match TRBD1. The CDR3 loop spans 15 amino acids. From germline, CDR1 is MNHNY and CDR2 SVGAGI (reference sequence). Trimming cost V 5 bases and J 3 bases; bases outside gene matches: 6. The CDR3 DNA is TGTGCCAGCAGTAACAGGGGAGAGGCTAATGAAAAACTGTTTTTT. Amino acid sequence: CASSNRGEANEKLFF.

In this sample, this clone turned up once. The V and J genes are TRBV7-9 and TRBJ2-1; no clear D gene. Germline CDR1 is SEHNR and CDR2 is FQNEAQ (reference sequence). V was trimmed by 1 base and J by 5 bases, leaving 3 bases between them. CDR3 length: 12 residues. CDR3 in amino acids: CASSLVDNEQFF. CDR3 in DNA: TGTGCCAGCAGCTTAGTAGACAATGAGCAGTTCTTC.

This chain links TRBV28 with TRBJ2-6, with D possibly TRBD1 on 6 matching bases. Germline CDR1 is MDHEN and CDR2 is SYDVKM. The CDR3 covers 15 residues. Between the trimmed V and J ends, which lost 7 bases and 2 bases, there was a span of 12 bases. DNA of the CDR3: TGTGCCAGCACCTTGACAGGTGCTGGGGCCAACGTCCTGACTTTC. Residues: CASTLTGAGANVLTF.

The V and J genes are TRBV6-1 and TRBJ2-2; possibly TRBD2 for D (6 bases). The CDR3 spans 14 residues. CDR1 is MNHNS, CDR2 SASEGT, per germline. Trimming removed 1 base at V and 3 bases at J, with 6 bases between. The CDR3 region has the DNA TGTGCCAGCAGTGAAGGGGGGGACACCGGGGAGCTGTTTTTT. It specifies CASSEGGDTGELFF.

This clone was found once. This chain links TRBV5-5 with TRBJ2-7; tentatively, D is TRBD2 (6 bases). This CDR3 has 13 amino acids. Germline-derived CDR1 and CDR2 are SGHKS and YYEKEE (reference sequence). The germline V and J ends were trimmed by 0 bases and 2 bases, with 6 bases remaining between them. As DNA, the CDR3 is TGTGCCAGCAGCTTGGGCGGGACCTACGAGCAGTACTTC. It encodes CASSLGGTYEQYF. The full variable domain, its missing parts supplied by reference TRBV5-5 and TRBJ2-7, is DAGVTQSPTHLIKTRGQQVTLRCSPISGHKSVSWYQQVLGQGPQFIFQYYEKEERGRGNFPDRFSARQFPNYSSELNVNALLLGDSALYLCASSLGGTYEQYFGPGTRLTVT.

The count of this clone is one. The V and J genes are TRBV30 and TRBJ2-7; D call uncertain. Germline CDR1 GTSNPN, CDR2 SVGIG (reference sequence). The CDR3 is 13 amino acids. Trimming shortened V by 3 bases and J by 6 bases, and 15 bases separated the two germline ends. DNA for the CDR3: TGTGCCTGGAGATCGCAGATACGTTCCGAGCAGTACTTC. It translates to CAWRSQIRSEQYF. The complete variable domain, with remaining parts taken from reference TRBV30 and TRBJ2-7, reads SQTIHQWPATLVQPVGSPLSLECTVEGTSNPNLYWYRQAAGRGLQLLFYSVGIGQISSEVPQNLSASRPQDRQFILSSKKLLLSDSGFYLCAWRSQIRSEQYFGPGTRLTVT.

V usage is TRBV13 and J usage is TRBJ2-7, with D possibly matching TRBD2 (5 bases). The V gene's germline CDR1 is PRHDT and CDR2 FYEKMQ (reference sequence). The CDR3 is 13 residues long. Trimming stripped 5 bases from V and 0 bases from J, with 8 bases between. In DNA form, the CDR3 reads TGTGCCAGCAGCCTCGGGGTCTCCTACGAGCAGTACTTC. Translated: CASSLGVSYEQYF.

The CDR3 protein is CASSQGRKSAGANVLTF. The DNA for the CDR3 is TGTGCCAGCAGCCAAGGCCGGAAAAGTGCTGGGGCCAACGTCCTGACTTTC. J is TRBJ2-6 and V is TRBV14, with D uncertain. CDR3 size: 17 residues. V lost 1 base to trimming and J lost 2 bases, with 12 bases between them. The germline V gene has CDR1 SGHDN and CDR2 FVKESK.

This clone was observed once. The chain combines TRBV5-4 with TRBJ1-6; D not resolved. The V and J ends lost 2 bases and 10 bases respectively, with 10 bases between them. Germline-derived CDR1 and CDR2 are SGHNT and YYREEE (reference sequence). CDR3 length: 13 amino acids. The CDR3 here is CASSLGGNSPLHF. CDR3 DNA sequence: TGTGCCAGCAGCTTAGGCGGGAACTCACCCCTCCACTTT.

Concerning this clone itself: At the DNA level, this CDR3 is encoded by other sequences in the same sample as well. The V and J genes are TRBV27 and TRBJ1-2, with D possibly TRBD1 on 5 matching bases. The length of the CDR3 is 13 residues. V lost 3 bases and J lost 4, with 9 bases in between. Germline CDR1 is MNHEY and CDR2 is SMNVEV (reference sequence). The CDR3 loop is CASSLEGRYGYTF. CDR3 nucleotides: TGTGCCAGCAGTTTGGAGGGACGCTATGGCTACACCTTC.

This clone occurred a few times. CDR3 coding DNA: TGTGCCTGGAGTGTCCAGGGACTCTCGTGGGTGAGGCGCTACACCTTC. Translation: CAWSVQGLSWVRRYTF. The V call is TRBV30, the J call TRBJ1-2; possible D gene TRBD1, 5 bases. This CDR3 contains 16 residues. V was pared by 0 bases and J by 9 bases, with 23 bases between. Germline CDR1 is GTSNPN and CDR2 is SVGIG (reference sequence).

J is TRBJ2-1 and V is TRBV10-3; 12 bases are a match to TRBD2. V shed 3 bases, J shed 4 bases, and the junction held 7 bases outside the gene matches. Germline V gene data show CDR1 as ENHRY and CDR2 as SYGVKD. The CDR3 contains 17 residues. The CDR3 spells CAISELLAGGLYNEQFF. CDR3 nucleotides: TGTGCCATCAGTGAACTTCTAGCGGGAGGGCTTTACAATGAGCAGTTCTTC.

This chain uses TRBV13 with TRBJ2-7, with TRBD2 as a possible D gene (7 bases). The germline V gene has CDR1 PRHDT and CDR2 FYEKMQ (reference sequence). The CDR3 is 15 amino acids. V was shortened by 4 bases and J by 3 bases, with 16 bases between the two germline ends. DNA for the CDR3: TGTGCCAGCAGCTCCGGAGGGGGGGCGTACTACGAGCAGTACTTC. It yields the protein CASSSGGGAYYEQYF.

The V call is TRBV4-1, the J call TRBJ2-3; 13 nucleotides line up with TRBD2. From germline, CDR1 is MGHRA and CDR2 YSYEKL. The V and J ends lost 4 bases and 6 bases, in that order; junction bases with no gene match: 4. The CDR3 covers 15 residues. CDR3 residues: CASSLTSGGPDTQYF. CDR3 sequence (DNA): TGCGCCAGCAGCCTGACTAGCGGGGGGCCGGATACGCAGTATTTT.

This sequence joins TRBV6-5 and TRBJ2-5; weak D call: TRBD1 (8 bases). CDR1 and CDR2 (germline): MNHEY, SVGAGI. CDR3 length equals 14 residues. V lost 7 bases and J 5 bases, leaving 17 bases between the germline ends. DNA for the CDR3: TGTGCCAGCAACAGGGGGGGGAGTCACGAGACCCAGTACTTC. This sequence encodes CASNRGGSHETQYF.

This clone was seen once. This chain connects TRBV19 to TRBJ2-2; no reliable D call. Germline V CDR1 and CDR2: LNHDA, SQIVND (reference sequence). V was cut by 3 bases and J by 5 bases, with 19 bases left in between. This CDR3 contains 17 residues. Written as DNA, the CDR3 is TGTGCCAGTAGTATGGCCAGGACCAGCACGACAACCGGGGAGCTGTTTTTT. Protein product: CASSMARTSTTTGELFF.

The chain joins TRBV9 to TRBJ2-2; 7 nucleotides match TRBD2. J gave up 0 bases and V 4 bases, and 12 bases lay outside the gene matches. Per the germline V gene, CDR1 is SGDLS and CDR2 is YYNGEE. CDR3 length: 18 residues. CDR3 sequence reads: CASSPRGVGITNTGELFF. CDR3 DNA sequence: TGTGCCAGCAGCCCCCGGGGGGTCGGGATAACGAACACCGGGGAGCTGTTTTTT.